These 32 T cell receptor beta chains were all obtained from the same sample, sequenced in a study of cytomegalovirus exposure and HLA in healthy donors. Use of 60 Vbeta and 13 Jbeta primers characterized the PCR. Data came from immunoSEQ multiplex PCR; TCRdb stores just in-frame clones and leaves some out. This table has about 100,000 clones, about 80% appearing once. The sequenced sample consisted of PBMCs. The receptors originated from a man aged 30 to 39 in good health and CMV-seronegative.

This chain joins TRBV25-1 and TRBJ2-5; the match to TRBD1 covers 9 bases. The end of the DNA aligns better with TRBJ2-7, so the J call may be wrong. Germline lookup yields CDR1 MGHDK and CDR2 SYGVNS. The CDR3 totals 15 residues. The CDR3 DNA sequence: TGTGCCAGCACCAGCAACCGGGACAGGGCCTACGAGCAGTACTTC. It yields the protein CASTSNRDRAYEQYF.

This clone appeared once. The DNA for the CDR3 is TGTGCCAGCTCAGCGATACCGGGACATCCGCCCCAGCATTTT. Translated, it gives CASSAIPGHPPQHF. This rearrangement joins TRBV18 to TRBJ1-5, with a possible D match to TRBD1 (6 bases). Trimming removed 5 bases at V and 9 bases at J, with 17 bases between. CDR3 length equals 14 residues. Germline V lookup: CDR1 KGHSH, CDR2 LQKENI. The full variable domain, completed using reference TRBV18 and TRBJ1-5, is NAGVMQNPRHLVRRRGQEARLRCSPMKGHSHVYWYRQLPEEGLKFMVYLQKENIIDESGMPKERFSAEFPKEGPSILRIQQVVRGDSAAYFCASSAIPGHPPQHFGDGTRLSIL.

The rearrangement uses TRBV7-2 and TRBJ2-3; D is perhaps TRBD2 (6 bases). Trimming removed 6 bases at V and 3 bases at J, with 16 bases between. CDR1 SGHTA and CDR2 FQGNSA come from the germline V gene. This CDR3 comprises 15 residues. The CDR3 protein is CASSDIRAGTDTQYF. The DNA of the CDR3 is TGTGCCAGCAGTGACATTCGGGCGGGAACAGATACGCAGTATTTT.

This clone was observed once. The same CDR3 also results from other DNA sequences found in this sample. The chain links TRBV2 to TRBJ2-7; tentative D call: TRBD2 (5 bases). The CDR3 has 13 amino acids. Trimming shortened V by 9 bases and J by 0 bases, and 12 bases separated the two germline ends. Germline values: CDR1 SNHLY, CDR2 FYNNEI. CDR3 sequence reads: CASGQRYSYEQYF. CDR3 bases: TGTGCCAGTGGTCAGCGGTACTCCTACGAGCAGTACTTC.

V and J are TRBV4-1 and TRBJ2-7; TRBD1 aligns across 9 bases. CDR1 is MGHRA and CDR2 is YSYEKL in the germline V gene. Trimming took 0 bases from V and 0 from J; bases not matched to a gene: 12. This CDR3 has 19 amino acids. The CDR3 DNA reads as TGCGCCAGCAGCCAAGATCGGGACAGGGTAGGCCGTAGCTCCTACGAGCAGTACTTC. This codes for CASSQDRDRVGRSSYEQYF.

This chain joins TRBV19 and TRBJ1-1; TRBD1 matches 11 bases. This CDR3 comprises 15 residues. The trim removed 4 bases at V and 5 bases at J, leaving 6 bases unmatched. CDR1 is LNHDA, CDR2 SQIVND, per germline (reference sequence). This chain's CDR3 is CASSSGQGARTEAFF. CDR3 sequence (DNA): TGTGCCAGTAGTAGTGGACAGGGGGCGAGGACTGAAGCTTTCTTT.

In this sample, this clone turned up a few times. The chain carries TRBV5-4 and TRBJ1-1; no firm D call. The CDR3 contains 13 residues. Germline CDR1 reads SGHNT; CDR2 reads YYREEE (reference sequence). The V gene lost 4 bases and the J gene lost 4 bases, with 11 bases spanning the gap. CDR3 sequence: CASSLAGVTEAFF. CDR3 sequence (DNA): TGTGCCAGCAGCCTGGCCGGGGTCACTGAAGCTTTCTTT.

The genes are TRBV6-6 and TRBJ2-1; 8 bases are shared with TRBD1. Germline V gives CDR1 MNHNY, CDR2 SVGAGI (reference sequence). The V and J ends lost 3 bases and 4 bases, in that order; junction bases with no gene match: 8. CDR3 length: 16 residues. CDR3 bases: TGTGCCAGCAGTTATCTGGCAGGGGGCGCTTACAATGAGCAGTTCTTC. This encodes CASSYLAGGAYNEQFF.

The chain has TRBV7-8 and TRBJ2-1; TRBD2 matches at 13 bases. CDR3 size: 18 residues. The germline CDR1 and CDR2 sequences are SGHVS and FQNEAQ. The V segment lost 2 bases and the J segment 1 base; nucleotides outside the gene matches: 5. In DNA, the CDR3 is TGTGCCAGCAGCTTACGACTAGCGGGAGGAGGGTCCTACAATGAGCAGTTCTTC. Its protein product is CASSLRLAGGGSYNEQFF.

CDR3 region: CAINKGVGYTF. In DNA form, the CDR3 reads TGTGCCATTAACAAAGGGGTCGGCTACACCTTC. The chain joins TRBV7-8 to TRBJ1-2; tentative D call: TRBD1 (5 bases). The CDR3 extends over 11 amino acids. The V gene's germline CDR1 is SGHVS and CDR2 FQNEAQ. Trimming shortened V by 10 bases and J by 8 bases, and 14 bases separated the two germline ends.

The CDR3 region is CASSVDPPGLAGDEQFF. CDR3 DNA: TGTGCCAGCAGCGTAGACCCTCCGGGACTAGCGGGCGATGAGCAGTTCTTC. V and J are TRBV9 and TRBJ2-1, with 12 bases aligning to TRBD2. The ends lost 0 bases at V and 8 bases at J; junction bases unmatched: 9. This CDR3 comprises 17 residues. Germline V CDR1 and CDR2: SGDLS, YYNGEE.

The J gene is TRBJ1-6, the V gene TRBV5-1; 7 bases agree with TRBD1. J was trimmed by 7 bases and V by 2 bases; bases with no gene match: 9. This CDR3 spans 16 amino acids. Germline V lookup: CDR1 SGHRS, CDR2 YFSETQ. The CDR3 here is CASSLRNRGRNSPLHF. The CDR3 DNA follows: TGCGCCAGCAGCTTACGGAACAGGGGCAGGAATTCACCCCTCCACTTT.

V usage is TRBV1 and J usage is TRBJ1-1; TRBD1, the table's D call, lacks a check against the DNA. TRBV1 has pseudogene status. The CDR3 has 15 residues. In nucleotides, the CDR3 is TGCACCAGCAGCCAAGCGGGGACAGGGAACACTGAAGCTTTCTTT. Its protein product is CTSSQAGTGNTEAFF.

This rearrangement joins TRBV15 to TRBJ1-1; 7 bases line up with TRBD1. V was clipped by 3 bases and J by 1 base; unmatched bases: 5. This CDR3 comprises 15 residues. CDR1 is LNHNV and CDR2 is YYDKDF in the germline V gene (reference sequence). The DNA of the CDR3 is TGTGCCACCAGCAGCCGACAGGGAAAGAACACTGAAGCTTTCTTT. This gives the protein CATSSRQGKNTEAFF. The full variable domain, in which reference TRBV15 and TRBJ1-1 provide the parts outside the CDR3, is DAMVIQNPRYQVTQFGKPVTLSCSQTLNHNVMYWYQQKSSQAPKLLFHYYDKDFNNEADTPDNFQSRRPNTSFCFLDIRSPGLGDTAMYLCATSSRQGKNTEAFFGQGTRLTVV.

The chain carries TRBV7-8 and TRBJ1-5; TRBD1 agrees at 10 bases. With 5 bases clipped from V and 2 bases from J, the junction kept 3 bases outside the gene matches. The CDR3 is 15 residues long. CDR1 SGHVS and CDR2 FQNEAQ come from the germline V gene. CDR3 residues: CASSGQGGGNQPQHF. The CDR3 DNA follows: TGTGCCAGCAGCGGACAGGGGGGAGGCAATCAGCCCCAGCATTTT.

This clone appeared a single time. The CDR3 loop reads CASSDRGEGTDTQYF. The CDR3 DNA sequence: TGTGCCAGCAGTGACCGAGGGGAGGGCACAGATACGCAGTATTTT. The V and J genes are TRBV6-4 and TRBJ2-3, with D perhaps matching TRBD2 (6 bases). Trimming removed 2 bases from V and 1 base from J, with 10 bases in between. The V gene's germline CDR1 is MRHNA and CDR2 SNTAGT. The CDR3 totals 15 residues.

This clone has more than one count but fewer than ten. The gene calls are TRBV4-3 and TRBJ2-1; no definite D call. The CDR3 totals 12 residues. V was cut by 4 bases and J by 5 bases, with 6 bases left in between. From germline, CDR1 is LGHNA and CDR2 YSLEER. As DNA, the CDR3 is TGCGCCAGCAGCCGAGGAAACAATGAGCAGTTCTTC. Amino acid sequence: CASSRGNNEQFF.

The chain combines TRBV27 with TRBJ1-4; 7 bases match TRBD1. V was clipped by 3 bases and J by 5 bases; unmatched bases: 9. This CDR3 is built from 16 residues. Germline V lookup: CDR1 MNHEY, CDR2 SMNVEV (reference sequence). The CDR3 here is CASSFQGGLINEKLFF. CDR3 DNA sequence: TGTGCCAGCAGTTTCCAGGGGGGACTGATCAATGAAAAACTGTTTTTT.

This clone came up a few times. The chain uses TRBV5-5 and TRBJ2-7, with 8 bases aligning to TRBD1. The J segment lost 0 bases and the V segment lost 5 bases, leaving 4 bases of the junction unmatched. CDR1 is SGHKS, CDR2 YYEKEE, per germline (reference sequence). The CDR3 runs to 14 residues. CDR3 coding DNA: TGTGCCAGCAGAGACAGGGGCAGCTCCTACGAGCAGTACTTC. Its protein product is CASRDRGSSYEQYF. Full variable domain (outside the CDR3, taken from reference TRBV5-5 and TRBJ2-7): DAGVTQSPTHLIKTRGQQVTLRCSPISGHKSVSWYQQVLGQGPQFIFQYYEKEERGRGNFPDRFSARQFPNYSSELNVNALLLGDSALYLCASRDRGSSYEQYFGPGTRLTVT.

The chain uses TRBV5-4 and TRBJ2-7; D perhaps matches TRBD1 (6 bases). Germline CDR1 SGHNT, CDR2 YYREEE (reference sequence). The ends were cut back, 0 bases at V and 4 bases at J, with 11 bases in the middle. The CDR3 loop spans 14 amino acids. DNA of the CDR3: TGTGCCAGCAGCTTGGCACAGGGCCGATACGAGCAGTACTTC. Protein product: CASSLAQGRYEQYF.

The chain links TRBV11-3 to TRBJ2-2; D may be TRBD1 (5 bases). V was shortened by 1 base and J by 7 bases, with 7 bases between the two germline ends. Germline V gene data show CDR1 as SGHNT and CDR2 as YENEEA. This CDR3 has 13 amino acids. The DNA for the CDR3 is TGTGCCAGCAGCTTAGGGCAGGGCGGGGAGCTGTTTTTT. This codes for CASSLGQGGELFF. The full variable domain, its missing parts supplied by reference TRBV11-3 and TRBJ2-2, is EAGVVQSPRYKIIEKKQPVAFWCNPISGHNTLYWYLQNLGQGPELLIRYENEEAVDDSQLPKDRFSAERLKGVDSTLKIQPAELGDSAVYLCASSLGQGGELFFGEGSRLTVL.

This chain links TRBV9 with TRBJ1-2; 9 positions match TRBD1. Germline CDR1 is SGDLS and CDR2 is YYNGEE. The V gene end was trimmed by 6 bases and the J gene end by 5 bases; junction bases not matched to a gene: 8. This CDR3 contains 14 residues. The CDR3 here is CASTLHGTGYGYTF. In DNA, the CDR3 is TGTGCCAGCACCCTACACGGGACAGGGTATGGCTACACCTTC.

In its sample, this clone was seen a few times. The genes are TRBV5-8 and TRBJ1-6; no definite D call. The germline V and J ends were trimmed by 0 bases and 5 bases, with 9 bases remaining between them. This CDR3 is built from 15 residues. CDR1 and CDR2 from the germline V gene are SGHTS and YDEGEE. The CDR3 sequence: CASSLGRFNNSPLHF. The CDR3 region has the DNA TGTGCCAGCAGCTTGGGCCGGTTCAATAATTCACCCCTCCACTTT. The complete variable domain, with remaining parts taken from reference TRBV5-8 and TRBJ1-6, reads EAGVTQSPTHLIKTRGQQATLRCSPISGHTSVYWYQQALGLGLQFLLWYDEGEERNRGNFPPRFSGRQFPNYSSELNVNALELEDSALYLCASSLGRFNNSPLHFGNGTRLTVT.

The chain links TRBV6-4 to TRBJ1-6; TRBD1 aligns across 7 bases. Per germline, CDR1 MRHNA and CDR2 SNTAGT. The CDR3 is made up of 15 amino acids. The V segment lost 0 bases and the J segment 10 bases; nucleotides outside the gene matches: 6. CDR3: CASSDSGTEGSPLHF. CDR3 in DNA: TGTGCCAGCAGTGACTCTGGGACAGAAGGATCACCCCTCCACTTT.

This clone was seen just once. The chain carries TRBV4-1 and TRBJ2-1; perhaps TRBD2 as D (6 bases). CDR1 and CDR2 from the germline V gene are MGHRA and YSYEKL. The CDR3 extends over 16 amino acids. Trimming stripped 3 bases from V and 2 bases from J, with 14 bases between. CDR3 nucleotide sequence: TGCGCCAGCAGCCACGGGACTCCCAGTCCCTACAATGAGCAGTTCTTC. This sequence encodes CASSHGTPSPYNEQFF.

This clone was counted only a few times. The chain couples TRBV10-1 to TRBJ1-1; 7 bases align to TRBD1. CDR3 size: 12 residues. Germline V gene sequence: CDR1 WNHNN, CDR2 SYGVQD (reference sequence). The V and J ends lost 6 bases and 7 bases, in that order; junction bases with no gene match: 5. The CDR3 DNA sequence: TGCGCCAGCAGCACAGGGGTGAGTGAAGCTTTCTTT. Encoded protein: CASSTGVSEAFF.

A few counts support this clone. This chain uses TRBV6-5 with TRBJ2-5; tentative D call: TRBD2 (6 bases). The CDR3 spans 15 residues. Per germline, CDR1 MNHEY and CDR2 SVGAGI. V lost 0 bases to trimming and J lost 1 base, with 9 bases between them. The CDR3 DNA reads TGTGCCAGCAGTTACTCAGGCGGGGCCCAAGAGACCCAGTACTTC. This codes for CASSYSGGAQETQYF.

The gene calls are TRBV5-6 and TRBJ1-2; D gene ambiguous. The CDR3 contains 12 residues. Looked up from germline, CDR1 is SGHDT and CDR2 is YYEEEE. V lost 0 bases to trimming and J lost 7 bases, with 7 bases between them. As DNA, the CDR3 is TGTGCCAGCAGCTTGGGGCCCGCTGGCTACACCTTC. This encodes CASSLGPAGYTF.

The chain links TRBV19 to TRBJ1-5; D is ambiguous. With 7 bases removed from V and 0 bases from J, the gap between germline ends came to 4 bases. The CDR3 is 12 residues long. Per germline, CDR1 LNHDA and CDR2 SQIVND (reference sequence). The CDR3 DNA reads TGTGCCAGTAAGCGTAGCAATCAGCCCCAGCATTTT. This translates into CASKRSNQPQHF. The full variable domain, with the rest looked up from reference TRBV19 and TRBJ1-5, is DGGITQSPKYLFRKEGQNVTLSCEQNLNHDAMYWYRQDPGQGLRLIYYSQIVNDFQKGDIAEGYSVSREKKESFPLTVTSAQKNPTAFYLCASKRSNQPQHFGDGTRLSIL.

The sample holds a few counts of this clone. CDR3 in DNA: TGTGCCAGCAGTGCAGACTCTGGAAACACCATATATTTT. Translation gives CASSADSGNTIYF. The chain combines TRBV6-4 with TRBJ1-3; D unclear. Germline V lookup: CDR1 MRHNA, CDR2 SNTAGT. V lost 4 bases and J 0 bases, leaving 4 bases between the germline ends. CDR3 length: 13 residues.

This rearrangement joins TRBV5-5 to TRBJ2-5, with D perhaps matching TRBD2 (6 bases). CDR1 and CDR2 from the germline V gene are SGHKS and YYEKEE (reference sequence). V was clipped by 3 bases and J by 4 bases, with 10 bases between them. The CDR3 contains 13 residues. CDR3 protein: CASSYRGRETQYF. DNA of the CDR3: TGTGCCAGCAGCTACCGGGGGAGAGAGACCCAGTACTTC. Variable domain in full (rest from reference TRBV5-5 and TRBJ2-5): DAGVTQSPTHLIKTRGQQVTLRCSPISGHKSVSWYQQVLGQGPQFIFQYYEKEERGRGNFPDRFSARQFPNYSSELNVNALLLGDSALYLCASSYRGRETQYFGPGTRLLVL.

This clone occurred once. The chain employs TRBV11-3 and TRBJ2-1; 9 bases map to TRBD1. CDR1 SGHNT and CDR2 YENEEA come from the germline V gene. The CDR3 extends over 15 amino acids. Trimming at V came to 5 bases and at J to 5 bases, leaving 7 bases not matched to a gene. CDR3 loop: CASSARDRVNNEQFF. The CDR3 DNA sequence: TGTGCCAGCAGCGCCCGGGACAGGGTTAACAATGAGCAGTTCTTC.